This entry lists 3 T cell receptor beta chains sequenced from one sample in a study of T cells in women clearing cervical HPV infection. The table came from immunoSEQ multiplex PCR; TCRdb's copy has only in-frame clones and leaves some out. The repertoire table contains 25,000 or so clones. Sequenced sample: blood buffy coat. The receptors derive from a woman between 18 and 69 years old with a cervical HPV16 infection that either progressed to CIN3+ or cleared (not recorded which).

As regards this clone: The CDR3 is cut off 3 residues early in the read; its end comes from the germline J gene. This chain joins TRBV5-8 and TRBJ1-1, with D uncertain. CDR3 length equals 14 residues. Germline CDR1 is SGHTS and CDR2 is YDEGEE. Trimming pared 6 bases from V and 3 bases from J, leaving 15 bases between. CDR3 region: CASNINPRYTEAFF. The CDR3 bases that were read are TGTGCCAGCAACATCAACCCCAGGTACACTGAA.

In regard to this clone: The DNA ends 3 residues before the CDR3 does, and the rest of the CDR3 is filled in from the germline J gene. The chain has TRBV30 and TRBJ2-3; TRBD1 matches 8 bases. The V gene's germline CDR1 is GTSNPN and CDR2 SVGIG (reference sequence). This CDR3 comprises 14 residues. CDR3 bases read: TGTGCCTGCGTCTCTACGGACAGGGAGGAGACG. This codes for CACVSTDREET. The full CDR3 is CACVSTDREETQYF.

A remark on this clone: The observed sequence ends 3 residues before the CDR3 terminus, with the missing tail filled in from the germline J gene. V usage is TRBV14 and J usage is TRBJ2-3; D gene unclear. V lost 2 bases, J lost 2 bases, and 11 bases lay in between. CDR3 size: 15 residues. CDR1 and CDR2 (germline): SGHDN, FVKESK. The CDR3 sequence is CASSQRAGYTDTQYF. The part of the CDR3 DNA that was read is TGTGCCAGCAGCCAAAGGGCTGGGTACACAGATACG.